Detailed here is one T cell receptor (beta chain). Antigen unknown. The V and J ends lost 5 bases and 2 bases respectively, with 13 bases between them. The CDR3 spans 14 residues. Germline lookup yields CDR1 MDHEN and CDR2 SYDVKM. The assay used deep level. Assay used: immunoSEQ multiplex PCR; TCRdb lists only in-frame clones, some missing. The table has hundreds of thousands of clones, around 95% seen once. The data derive from a study of shared clonotypes between healthy human individuals. General study results and limits: Researchers sampled blood only, noting tissue repertoires likely differ.

CD45RO-negative, CCR7-positively selected cells formed the naive CD8 fraction, excluding terminally differentiated effector memory CD45RA+ cells. The donor population consisted of healthy HIV-negative adults with no recent acute infections or vaccinations. This sequence joins TRBV28 and TRBJ2-7; weak D call: TRBD2 (5 bases). This receptor was identified in a woman in her 30s in good health. Source material: naive CD8+ T cells sorted from blood. DNA of the CDR3: TGTGCCAGCAGTCCCCGGACTCAAACCTACGAGCAGTACTTC. It specifies CASSPRTQTYEQYF.